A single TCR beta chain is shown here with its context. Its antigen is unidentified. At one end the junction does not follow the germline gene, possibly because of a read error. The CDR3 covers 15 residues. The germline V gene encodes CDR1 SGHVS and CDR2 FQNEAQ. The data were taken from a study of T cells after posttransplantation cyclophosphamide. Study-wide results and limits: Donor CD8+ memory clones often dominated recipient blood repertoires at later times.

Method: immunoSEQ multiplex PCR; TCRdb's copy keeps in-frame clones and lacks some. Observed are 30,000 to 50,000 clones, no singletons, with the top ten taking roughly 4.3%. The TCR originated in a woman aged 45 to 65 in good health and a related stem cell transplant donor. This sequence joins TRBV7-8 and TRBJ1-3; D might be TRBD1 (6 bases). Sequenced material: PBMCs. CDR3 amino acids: CVSSLVQGIGNTIYF. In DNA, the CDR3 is TGTGTCAGCAGCTTAGTCCAGGGGATAGGAAACACCATATATTTT.